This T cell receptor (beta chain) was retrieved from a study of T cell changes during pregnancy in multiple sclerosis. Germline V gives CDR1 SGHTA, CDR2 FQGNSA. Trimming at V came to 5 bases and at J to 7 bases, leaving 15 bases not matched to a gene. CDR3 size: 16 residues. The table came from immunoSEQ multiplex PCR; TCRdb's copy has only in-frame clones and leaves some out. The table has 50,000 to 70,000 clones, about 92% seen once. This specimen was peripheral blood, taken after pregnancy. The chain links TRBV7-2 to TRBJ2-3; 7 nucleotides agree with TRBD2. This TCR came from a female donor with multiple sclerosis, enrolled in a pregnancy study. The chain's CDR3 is CASSQGQAGESNTQYF. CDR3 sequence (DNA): TGTGCCAGCAGCCAAGGGCAGGCGGGAGAGTCGAATACGCAGTATTTT.